This TCR beta chain originates from a study of CD8+ T cells in alopecia areata. Note on this clone: What it binds is not known.

Broader study findings: Because one nonresponder was included, the link of baseline CD8+ expansion to response is considered uncertain.

The CDR3 has 16 residues. With 2 bases removed from V and 3 bases from J, the gap between germline ends came to 14 bases. RNA was isolated and reverse transcribed to cDNA, the sequencing template. Libraries were prepared by immunoSEQ multiplex PCR; TCRdb keeps only in-frame clonotypes and omits some of them. This sample has roughly 200,000 clones, with around half found just once. Treatment defined: oral pan-JAK inhibitor, 5-10 mg twice daily. This TCR was recovered from a human donor with alopecia areata. The starting material was CD8+ T cells sorted from blood, obtained at week 24, from a patient treated with tofacitinib. The rearrangement joins TRBV6-7 to TRBJ2-1; weak D call: TRBD1 (5 bases). TRBV6-7 is identified as an open reading frame with a role that is uncertain. The CDR3, as DNA: TGTGCCAGCAGTTACAATTCGCAGGGAAGCTACAATGAGCAGTTCTTC. Protein product: CASSYNSQGSYNEQFF.